These T cell receptor beta chains were read from a single sample in a study of graft-versus-host responses after intestinal transplantation. These receptors' antigens are unknown. The assay was immunoSEQ multiplex PCR, and TCRdb's table has in-frame clones only and misses some. The sample yields 65,000 to 90,000 clones, approximately 88% seen once. The sequencing here drew on unstimulated CD8+ T cells sorted from spleen or lymph node cells, taken before intestinal transplant. The origin of the receptors is a human donor who received an intestinal transplant. CDR3s include the opening cysteine and the closing phenylalanine or tryptophan. The D gene is left open where the match is weak. For some rows the clone size is stated as once, few or many, or as a class when expanded; others skip it.

j_call clone_size d_call v_call cdr3_aa cdr3_nt
TRBJ2-7 . . TRBV4-1 CASSQGQGAYEQYF TGCGCCAGCAGCCAAGGGCAAGGGGCCTACGAGCAGTACTTC
TRBJ2-3 . . TRBV19 CASSMAAVLIHTQYF TGTGCCAGTAGTATGGCGGCTGTCCTAATCCATACGCAGTATTTT
TRBJ2-7 . TRBD1 TRBV13 CASKDRGVNPYEQYF TGTGCCAGCAAGGACAGGGGAGTTAACCCTTACGAGCAGTACTTC
TRBJ1-1 . . TRBV19 CASNLYLGRTEAFF TGTGCCAGTAATCTATACTTAGGGAGAACTGAAGCTTTCTTT
TRBJ1-2 . . TRBV27 CASSLVGGPQRDGYTF TGTGCCAGCAGTTTAGTCGGAGGACCCCAACGGGATGGCTACACCTTC
TRBJ1-6 . TRBD1 TRBV27 CASSWDRSGNSPLHF TGTGCCAGCAGTTGGGACAGGTCGGGTAATTCACCCCTCCACTTT
TRBJ1-3 . . TRBV6-6 CASSYSLGTRGNTIYF TGTGCCAGCAGTTACTCTTTGGGGACACGGGGTAACACCATATATTTT
TRBJ2-3 . . TRBV5-4 CASSATYTDTQYF TGTGCCAGCAGCGCGACATACACAGATACGCAGTATTTT
TRBJ2-1 . TRBD2 TRBV6-5 CASSSPGLGESEQFF TGTGCCAGCAGTTCCCCAGGACTAGGTGAGAGTGAGCAGTTCTTC
TRBJ1-1 . . TRBV11-2 CASSLGAGNTEAFF TGTGCCAGCAGCTTAGGCGCTGGGAACACTGAAGCTTTCTTT
TRBJ1-2 . . TRBV5-1 CASSADVRLYGYTF TGCGCCAGCAGCGCAGACGTACGACTCTATGGCTACACCTTC
TRBJ1-5 . . TRBV28 CASSLPLQGPDQPQHF TGTGCCAGCAGTTTACCGTTACAGGGCCCCGATCAGCCCCAGCATTTT
TRBJ1-1 . TRBD1 TRBV6-1 CASSGRGLPITEAFF TGTGCCAGCAGTGGGAGGGGGCTGCCTATCACTGAAGCTTTCTTT
TRBJ1-5 . . TRBV4-1 CASSQVRKRPQHF TGCGCCAGCAGCCAAGTACGGAAGCGGCCCCAGCATTTT
TRBJ2-5 . TRBD1 TRBV5-6 CASSLGSGGALGETQYF TGTGCCAGCAGCTTAGGATCAGGGGGCGCTTTAGGAGAGACCCAGTACTTC
TRBJ2-7 . . TRBV7-7 CATPHSYEQYF TGTGCTACCCCCCACAGCTACGAGCAGTACTTC
TRBJ2-7 . . TRBV27 CASSLTRGGSYEQYF TGTGCCAGCAGTTTGACCAGGGGCGGCTCCTACGAGCAGTACTTC
TRBJ1-5 . . TRBV7-6 CASSLGADSNQPQHF TGTGCCAGCAGCTTAGGGGCAGATAGCAATCAGCCCCAGCATTTT
TRBJ2-3 . . TRBV2 CASVTTLVPRFTDTQYF TGTGCCAGCGTCACCACGCTAGTTCCTCGCTTCACAGATACGCAGTATTTT
TRBJ2-1 . . TRBV4-1 CASSPRQNYNEQFF TGCGCCAGCAGCCCGCGACAGAACTACAATGAGCAGTTCTTC
TRBJ2-1 . TRBD2 TRBV9 CASSKGGTSGMEQFF TGTGCCAGCAGCAAAGGGGGGACTAGCGGGATGGAGCAGTTCTTC
TRBJ1-4 . . TRBV7-9 CASSFGEPGEKLFF TGTGCCAGCAGCTTCGGGGAACCCGGTGAAAAACTGTTTTTT
TRBJ2-1 . . TRBV28 CASSLWGGLGNEQFF TGTGCCAGCAGTTTATGGGGGGGGCTGGGGAATGAGCAGTTCTTC
TRBJ2-1 . TRBD2 TRBV27 CASSLASGRADNEQFF TGTGCCAGCAGTTTAGCTAGCGGGAGGGCCGATAATGAGCAGTTCTTC
TRBJ2-3 few . TRBV7-9 CASSFIPDTQYF TGTGCCAGCAGTTTTATTCCAGATACGCAGTATTTT
TRBJ2-7 . . TRBV30 CAWGTIYEQYF TGTGCCTGGGGGACAATCTACGAGCAGTACTTC
TRBJ1-1 . . TRBV4-1 CASSQERYTEAFF TGCGCCAGCAGCCAAGAACGGTACACTGAAGCTTTCTTT
TRBJ2-1 . TRBD1 TRBV29-1 CSVEDRGYNEQFF TGCAGCGTTGAGGACAGGGGCTACAATGAGCAGTTCTTC
TRBJ1-2 . . TRBV5-1 CASSLDWGDTYGYTF TGCGCCAGCAGCTTGGATTGGGGCGATACCTATGGCTACACCTTC
TRBJ1-2 . . TRBV27 CASSFGQHYGYTF TGTGCCAGCAGTTTCGGACAGCACTATGGCTACACCTTC
TRBJ2-1 . TRBD2 TRBV5-4 CASSSGTREYNEQFF TGTGCCAGCAGCTCCGGGACTAGGGAATACAATGAGCAGTTCTTC